These 21 T cell receptor beta chains were sequenced from one sample in a study of CD8+ T cells in alopecia areata. RNA, once extracted, was reverse transcribed into cDNA for use as the sequencing template. The table came from immunoSEQ multiplex PCR; TCRdb's copy has only in-frame clones and leaves some out. The profile covers around 100,000 clones, none occurring a single time. The source material was lesional skin. The receptors here all came from a C3H/HeJ mouse with alopecia areata. MHC haplotype here: H2-k.

In regard to this clone: The gene names here belong to mouse. This CDR3 is CTCSSRTGANYAEQFF. The part of the CDR3 DNA that was read is TGCACCTGCAGTTCCAGGACTGGGGCTAACTATGCT. This rearrangement joins TRBV1 to TRBJ2-1, with 9 bases that match TRBD2. The read gets to within 4 residues of the CDR3 end, and the germline J gene fills in the rest. Per the germline V gene, CDR1 is NSQYPW and CDR2 is LRSPGD (reference sequence). V lost 5 bases and J lost 0; bases outside the gene matches: 5. CDR3 length: 16 amino acids.

There are a few counts of this clone. Gene names follow the mouse nomenclature. Coverage ceases 4 residues before the CDR3 finishes, and the germline J gene fills in the end. The chain has TRBV1 and TRBJ2-5; 12 bases agree with TRBD2. The CDR3 contains 15 residues. CDR1 NSQYPW and CDR2 LRSPGD come from the germline V gene (reference sequence). This CDR3 reads CTCSARTGGEDTQYF. Partial CDR3 DNA: TGCACCTGCAGTGCTCGGACTGGGGGGGAGGAC. The full variable domain, completed using reference TRBV1 and TRBJ2-5, is VTLLEQNPRWRLVPRGQAVNLRCILKNSQYPWMSWYQQDLQKQLQWLFTLRSPGDKEVKSLPGADYLATRVTDTELRLQVANMSQGRTLYCTCSARTGGEDTQYFGPGTRLLVL.

As regards this clone: Here the gene names and germline are mouse. The DNA ends 4 residues before the CDR3 does, and the rest of the CDR3 is filled in from the germline J gene. The chain joins TRBV13-3 to TRBJ2-4; D perhaps matches TRBD1 (6 bases). The V gene lost 7 bases and the J gene lost 0 bases, with 9 bases spanning the gap. CDR3 length: 13 residues. The V gene's germline CDR1 is NNHDY and CDR2 SYVADS. The CDR3 loop reads CASGTSSQNTLYF. Incomplete CDR3 DNA: TGTGCCAGCGGGACATCTAGTCAAAAC.

This clone has only a few counts. Gene names refer to mouse genes. The read falls 4 residues short of the CDR3 end, and the missing part is taken from the germline J gene. The V and J genes are TRBV13-3 and TRBJ2-7; D gene unclear. Trimming removed 6 bases from V and 3 bases from J, with 7 bases in between. The CDR3 length is 11 residues. CDR1 is NNHDY and CDR2 is SYVADS in the germline V gene. The CDR3: CASNSLYEQYF. The sequenced CDR3 bases are TGTGCCAGCAACAGCCTCTAT.

This clone has more than one count but fewer than ten. Each gene name is a mouse one. The read is 4 residues too short to cover the CDR3 end, so that end is filled in from the germline J gene. V is TRBV13-3 and J is TRBJ1-2; no reliable D call. There are 14 residues in the CDR3. V was trimmed by 1 base and J by 1 base, leaving 8 bases between them. Germline V gives CDR1 NNHDY, CDR2 SYVADS. The CDR3 spells CASSDNSLNSDYTF. The DNA read from the CDR3 is TGTGCCAGCAGTGATAACTCCCTAAACTCC.

This clone occurred a few times. All gene names here are mouse names. The read halts 4 residues ahead of the CDR3 end, with the missing end drawn from the germline J gene. The V and J genes are TRBV13-3 and TRBJ2-5; D might be TRBD1 (5 bases). CDR1 is NNHDY and CDR2 is SYVADS in the germline V gene. Trimming removed 1 base at V and 1 base at J, with 19 bases between. This CDR3 is built from 18 residues. The CDR3 region is CASSDPGNREMDQDTQYF. The CDR3 DNA, read in part, is TGTGCCAGCAGTGATCCAGGGAATAGGGAGATGGACCAAGAC. The full variable domain, its missing parts supplied by reference TRBV13-3 and TRBJ2-5, is EAAVTQSPRSKVAVTGGKVTLSCHQTNNHDYMYWYRQDTGHGLRLIHYSYVADSTEKGDIPDGYKASRPSQENFSLILELASLSQTAVYFCASSDPGNREMDQDTQYFGPGTRLLVL.

This clone was seen ten or more times. Each gene name is a mouse one. The read terminates 4 residues before the CDR3 end, so the remaining end is supplied by the germline J gene. The chain is built from TRBV13-3 and TRBJ2-3, with 13 positions matching TRBD2. The CDR3 runs to 15 residues. Looked up from germline, CDR1 is NNHDY and CDR2 is SYVADS. CDR3 DNA (partial): TGTGCCAGCAGCTGGACTGGGGGGGCTGGAGAA. Its protein product is CASSWTGGAGE. Given in full, the CDR3 is CASSWTGGAGETLYF.

Notes on this clone: The gene names given are mouse names. The CDR3 end lies 4 residues beyond the end of the read and is filled in from the germline J gene. This sequence joins TRBV19 and TRBJ2-1, with 11 bases identical to TRBD2. The CDR3 consists of 17 residues. Trimming cost V 0 bases and J 3 bases; bases outside gene matches: 5. Germline loops: CDR1 FNHDT, CDR2 SITEND (reference sequence). The CDR3 sequence: CASSIEDWGALYAEQFF. The sequenced CDR3 bases are TGTGCCAGCAGTATAGAGGACTGGGGGGCCCTCTATGCT.

This clone has ten or more counts. The listed genes are named as in mouse. The CDR3 goes on 4 residues after the read ends, and that part is filled in from the germline J gene. The V call is TRBV31, the J call TRBJ2-3, with 7 positions matching TRBD1. V trimming: 0 bases; J trimming: 0 bases; junction bases outside the gene matches: 3. The CDR3 is 15 amino acids. Germline lookup yields CDR1 GKSSPN and CDR2 SITVG. CDR3 in amino acids: CAWSLGTASAETLYF. Partial CDR3 DNA: TGTGCCTGGAGTCTCGGGACAGCTAGTGCAGAA.

About this clone itself: Genes and germline are mouse. This CDR3 reads CASSDKRTGGFNQDTQYF. Incomplete CDR3 DNA: TGTGCCAGCAGTGATAAGAGGACTGGGGGCTTTAACCAAGAC. The chain uses TRBV13-3 and TRBJ2-5; 10 bases fit TRBD2. The read finishes 4 residues shy of the CDR3 end, and the germline J gene is used to complete it. Trimming at V came to 1 base and at J to 0 bases, leaving 8 bases not matched to a gene. Germline CDR1 is NNHDY and CDR2 is SYVADS. The CDR3 has 18 amino acids.

In this sample, this clone turned up a few times. Mouse gene names apply. The sequenced fragment ends 4 residues before the CDR3 boundary, so the rest is inferred from the germline J gene. The gene calls are TRBV13-2 and TRBJ2-1; D perhaps matches TRBD1 (6 bases). The CDR3 is made up of 15 amino acids. The germline V gene encodes CDR1 NNHNN and CDR2 SYGAGS (reference sequence). The V gene lost 5 bases and the J gene lost 3 bases, with 15 bases spanning the gap. CDR3 residues: CASGNTGNGYAEQFF. The DNA read from the CDR3 is TGTGCCAGCGGAAATACAGGGAACGGCTATGCT.

Remarks on this clone: The gene symbols are mouse symbols. The read falls 4 residues short of the CDR3 end, and the missing part is taken from the germline J gene. The chain uses TRBV13-3 and TRBJ1-4; 10 nucleotides align to TRBD1. The CDR3 length is 16 residues. Unmatched junction bases numbered 8, after V lost 3 bases and J lost 6 bases. Germline lookup yields CDR1 NNHDY and CDR2 SYVADS. The CDR3 reads CASSGSRDRGDERLFF. CDR3 DNA, as far as it was read: TGTGCCAGCAGTGGATCCCGGGACAGGGGAGACGAA.

In its sample, this clone was seen a few times. Gene names and germline refer to mouse. The CDR3 is cut off 4 residues early in the read; its end comes from the germline J gene. V is TRBV13-2 and J is TRBJ1-2, with D maybe TRBD1 (6 bases). Germline loops: CDR1 NNHNN, CDR2 SYGAGS (reference sequence). The CDR3 spans 15 residues. Trimming stripped 3 bases from V and 1 base from J, with 13 bases between. The CDR3 bases that were read are TGTGCCAGCGGTGCCTCCGGGACAAAAAACTCC. Protein product: CASGASGTKNS. The complete CDR3 sequence is CASGASGTKNSDYTF.

This clone was observed a handful of times. The gene names given are mouse names. The CDR3 extends 4 residues past the end of the read, so its final part is completed from the germline J gene. V is TRBV13-3 and J is TRBJ2-4; TRBD2 agrees at 9 bases. Per the germline V gene, CDR1 is NNHDY and CDR2 is SYVADS. The CDR3 consists of 14 residues. CDR3 DNA, as far as it was read: TGTGCCAGCAGTCCCGGACTGGGGATAAAC. Protein: CASSPGLGIN. The whole CDR3 sequence reads CASSPGLGINTLYF.

The sample holds many counts of this clone. Mouse gene names apply. The CDR3 extends 4 residues past the end of the read, so its final part is completed from the germline J gene. The V and J genes are TRBV13-3 and TRBJ1-2; 12 bases line up with TRBD1. The CDR3 is made up of 12 amino acids. Germline V gives CDR1 NNHDY, CDR2 SYVADS. The sequenced CDR3 bases are TGTGCCGGGGGGACAGGGGGCGGC. It translates to CAGGTGGG. The complete CDR3 protein is CAGGTGGGDYTF.

In its sample, this clone was seen many times. Genes and germline are mouse. The sequence runs out 4 residues before the end of the CDR3; the remainder is reconstructed from the germline J gene. The chain has TRBV13-3 and TRBJ2-1, with D hard to call. The V gene lost 0 bases and the J gene lost 0 bases, with 10 bases spanning the gap. The germline CDR1 and CDR2 sequences are NNHDY and SYVADS. There are 16 residues in the CDR3. CDR3 DNA (partial): TGTGCCAGCAGTGATGCAGTGTCAGATAACTATGCT. This translates into CASSDAVSDNYA. The CDR3, in full, reads CASSDAVSDNYAEQFF.

A note on this clone: Gene names denote mouse genes. The sequenced fragment ends 4 residues before the CDR3 boundary, so the rest is inferred from the germline J gene. The rearrangement joins TRBV19 to TRBJ2-4; the match to TRBD1 covers 7 bases. This CDR3 is 15 amino acids long. The J segment lost 2 bases and the V segment lost 4 bases, leaving 7 bases of the junction unmatched. Germline values: CDR1 FNHDT, CDR2 SITEND (reference sequence). Incomplete CDR3 DNA: TGTGCCAGCAGTCGACAGGGAATTAATCAAAAC. It is translated as CASSRQGINQN. The complete CDR3 reads CASSRQGINQNTLYF.

This clone was seen many times. Germline and genes: mouse. The read stops 4 residues short of the end of the CDR3; the missing end is completed from the germline J gene. The chain joins TRBV13-3 to TRBJ2-4; 8 bases are a match to TRBD1. Germline loops: CDR1 NNHDY, CDR2 SYVADS. The CDR3 has 15 residues. CDR3 bases read: TGTGCCAGCAGTCCCCCGGACAGGGCGGGAAAC. This codes for CASSPPDRAGN. The CDR3 as a whole reads CASSPPDRAGNTLYF.

Note on this clone: Each gene name is a mouse one. The read terminates 4 residues ahead of where the CDR3 ends, so the germline J gene completes it. The J gene is TRBJ1-4, the V gene TRBV19, with 7 positions matching TRBD1. This CDR3 has 15 residues. Germline values: CDR1 FNHDT, CDR2 SITEND (reference sequence). J gave up 6 bases and V 1 base, and 6 bases lay outside the gene matches. The CDR3 protein is CASSISTGAHERLFF. CDR3 DNA (partial): TGTGCCAGCAGTATAAGCACAGGGGCCCACGAA.

This clone was detected a few times. Mouse germline and gene names are used. The read is 4 residues too short to cover the CDR3 end, so that end is filled in from the germline J gene. The gene calls are TRBV1 and TRBJ1-4; the D gene is possibly TRBD1 (5 bases). Deletions cut 1 base from V and 2 bases from J, with 8 bases between. Germline V gives CDR1 NSQYPW, CDR2 LRSPGD (reference sequence). This CDR3 contains 15 residues. The CDR3 DNA, read in part, is TGCACCTGCAGTGCAGGGGGCGGATCCAACGAA. As protein: CTCSAGGGSNE. The whole CDR3 sequence is CTCSAGGGSNERLFF.

For this clone: Any gene name here is a mouse gene name. The CDR3 goes on 4 residues after the read ends, and that part is filled in from the germline J gene. The rearrangement links TRBV13-1 to TRBJ1-2; D is possibly TRBD1 (5 bases). The germline V gene has CDR1 NSHNY and CDR2 SYGAGN. The V end lost 5 bases, the J end lost 0 bases, and 8 bases lay between the germline ends. The CDR3 runs 13 residues. The part of the CDR3 DNA that was read is TGTGCCAGCAGCGGACACTCAAACTCC. Amino acid sequence: CASSGHSNS. The whole CDR3 sequence reads CASSGHSNSDYTF.